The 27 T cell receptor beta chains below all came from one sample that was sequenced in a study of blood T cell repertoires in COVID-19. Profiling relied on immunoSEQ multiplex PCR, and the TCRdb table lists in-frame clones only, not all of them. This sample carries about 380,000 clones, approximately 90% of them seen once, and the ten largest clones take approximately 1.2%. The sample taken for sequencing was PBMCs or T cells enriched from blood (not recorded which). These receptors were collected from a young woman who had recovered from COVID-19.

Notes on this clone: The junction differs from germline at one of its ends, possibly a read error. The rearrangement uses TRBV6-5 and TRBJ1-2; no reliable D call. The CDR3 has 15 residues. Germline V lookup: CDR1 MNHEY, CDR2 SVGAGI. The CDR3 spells CASSDSGQTFYGYTF. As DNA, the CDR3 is TGTGCCAGCAGTGACTCTGGTCAAACTTTCTATGGCTACACCTTC.

CDR3 DNA: TGTGCCAGCAGCCCAACGGGACAGGGGAATGGCTACACCTTC. Translating gives CASSPTGQGNGYTF. V is TRBV7-9 and J is TRBJ1-2, with 10 bases that match TRBD1. Unmatched junction bases numbered 6, after V lost 5 bases and J lost 6 bases. Germline V lookup: CDR1 SEHNR, CDR2 FQNEAQ (reference sequence). CDR3 length: 14 amino acids.

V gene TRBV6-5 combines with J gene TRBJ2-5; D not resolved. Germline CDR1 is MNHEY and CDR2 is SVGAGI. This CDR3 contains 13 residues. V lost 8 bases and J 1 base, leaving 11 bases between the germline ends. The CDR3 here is CASVRTRQETQYF. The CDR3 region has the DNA TGTGCCAGCGTGAGAACCCGCCAAGAGACCCAGTACTTC.

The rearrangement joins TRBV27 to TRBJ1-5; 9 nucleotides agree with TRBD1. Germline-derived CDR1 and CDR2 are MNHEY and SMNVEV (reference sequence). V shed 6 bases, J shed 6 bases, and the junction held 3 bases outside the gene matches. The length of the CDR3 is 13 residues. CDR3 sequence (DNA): TGTGCCAGCAGGGGACAGGGCGTTCAGCCCCAGCATTTT. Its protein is CASRGQGVQPQHF.

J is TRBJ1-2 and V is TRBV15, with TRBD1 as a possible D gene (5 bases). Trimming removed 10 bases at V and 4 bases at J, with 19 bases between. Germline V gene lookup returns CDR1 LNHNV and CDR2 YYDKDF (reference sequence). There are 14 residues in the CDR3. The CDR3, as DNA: TGTGCCAGCCGGCGGGGCGAGAACTCCTATGGCTACACCTTC. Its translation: CASRRGENSYGYTF.

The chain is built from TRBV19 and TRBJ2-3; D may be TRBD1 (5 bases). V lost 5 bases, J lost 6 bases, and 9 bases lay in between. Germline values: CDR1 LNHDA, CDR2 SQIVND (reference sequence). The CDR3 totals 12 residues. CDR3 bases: TGTGCCAGTAGTTCAGGGTACGATACGCAGTATTTT. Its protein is CASSSGYDTQYF. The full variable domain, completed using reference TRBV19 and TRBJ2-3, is DGGITQSPKYLFRKEGQNVTLSCEQNLNHDAMYWYRQDPGQGLRLIYYSQIVNDFQKGDIAEGYSVSREKKESFPLTVTSAQKNPTAFYLCASSSGYDTQYFGPGTRLTVL.

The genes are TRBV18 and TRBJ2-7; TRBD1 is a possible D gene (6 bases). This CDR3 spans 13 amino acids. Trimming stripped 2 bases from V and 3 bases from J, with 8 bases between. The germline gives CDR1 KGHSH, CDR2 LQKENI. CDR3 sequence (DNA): TGTGCCAGCTCACCAACAGGGTTCTACGAGCAGTACTTC. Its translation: CASSPTGFYEQYF.

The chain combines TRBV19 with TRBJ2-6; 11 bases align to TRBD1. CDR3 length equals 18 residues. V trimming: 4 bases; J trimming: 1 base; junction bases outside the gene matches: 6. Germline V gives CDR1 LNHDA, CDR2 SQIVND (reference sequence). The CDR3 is CASSRTGGITSGANVLTF. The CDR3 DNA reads TGTGCCAGTAGTAGGACAGGGGGCATTACATCTGGGGCCAACGTCCTGACTTTC.

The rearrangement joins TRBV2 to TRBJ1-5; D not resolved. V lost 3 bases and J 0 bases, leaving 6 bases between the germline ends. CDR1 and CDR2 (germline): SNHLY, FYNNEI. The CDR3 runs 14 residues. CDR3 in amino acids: CASSDRYSNQPQHF. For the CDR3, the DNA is TGTGCCAGCAGTGACAGATATAGCAATCAGCCCCAGCATTTT.

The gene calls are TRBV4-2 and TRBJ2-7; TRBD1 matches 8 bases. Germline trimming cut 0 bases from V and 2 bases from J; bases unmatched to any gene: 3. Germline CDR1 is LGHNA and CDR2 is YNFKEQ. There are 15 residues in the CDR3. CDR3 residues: CASSQDGDRPYEQYF. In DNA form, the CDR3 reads TGTGCCAGCAGCCAAGATGGGGACAGGCCCTACGAGCAGTACTTC.

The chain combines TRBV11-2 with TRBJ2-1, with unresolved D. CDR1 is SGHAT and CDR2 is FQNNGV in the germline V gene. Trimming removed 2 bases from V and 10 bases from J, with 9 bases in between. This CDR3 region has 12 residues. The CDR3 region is CASSLTVREQFF. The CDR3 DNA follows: TGTGCCAGCAGCTTAACGGTGAGGGAGCAGTTCTTC.

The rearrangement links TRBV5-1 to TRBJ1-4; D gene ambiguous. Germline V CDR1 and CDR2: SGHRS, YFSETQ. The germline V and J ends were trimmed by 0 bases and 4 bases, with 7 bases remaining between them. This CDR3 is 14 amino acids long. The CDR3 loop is CASSLGRNNEKLFF. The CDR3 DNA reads TGCGCCAGCAGCTTGGGCAGGAATAATGAAAAACTGTTTTTT.

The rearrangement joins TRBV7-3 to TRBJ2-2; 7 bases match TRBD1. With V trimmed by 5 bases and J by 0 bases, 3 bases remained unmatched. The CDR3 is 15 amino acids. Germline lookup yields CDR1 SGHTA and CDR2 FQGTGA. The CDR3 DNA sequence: TGTGCCAGCAGCAAGGGACAGTCGAACACCGGGGAGCTGTTTTTT. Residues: CASSKGQSNTGELFF.

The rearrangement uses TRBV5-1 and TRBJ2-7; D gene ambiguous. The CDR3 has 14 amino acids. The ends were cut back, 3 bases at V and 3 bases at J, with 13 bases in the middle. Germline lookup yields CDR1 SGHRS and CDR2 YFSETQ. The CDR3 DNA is TGCGCCAGCAGCTCCTCCGGGTCAAACTACGAGCAGTACTTC. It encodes CASSSSGSNYEQYF.

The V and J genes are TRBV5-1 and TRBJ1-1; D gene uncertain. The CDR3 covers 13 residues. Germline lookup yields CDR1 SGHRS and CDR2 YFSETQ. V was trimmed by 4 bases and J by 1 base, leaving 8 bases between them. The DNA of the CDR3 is TGCGCCAGCAGCGGGGAGGGGAACACTGAAGCTTTCTTT. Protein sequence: CASSGEGNTEAFF.

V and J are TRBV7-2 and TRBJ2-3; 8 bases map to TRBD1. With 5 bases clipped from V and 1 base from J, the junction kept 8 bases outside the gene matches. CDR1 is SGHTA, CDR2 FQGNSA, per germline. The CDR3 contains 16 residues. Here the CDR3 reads CASSPGTGIGTDTQYF. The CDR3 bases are TGTGCCAGCAGCCCCGGGACAGGCATAGGCACAGATACGCAGTATTTT.

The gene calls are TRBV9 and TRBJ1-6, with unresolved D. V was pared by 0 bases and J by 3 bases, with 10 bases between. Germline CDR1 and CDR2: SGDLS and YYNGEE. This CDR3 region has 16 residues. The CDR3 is CASSVDQQFYNSPLHF. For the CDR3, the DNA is TGTGCCAGCAGCGTAGATCAACAGTTCTATAATTCACCCCTCCACTTT.

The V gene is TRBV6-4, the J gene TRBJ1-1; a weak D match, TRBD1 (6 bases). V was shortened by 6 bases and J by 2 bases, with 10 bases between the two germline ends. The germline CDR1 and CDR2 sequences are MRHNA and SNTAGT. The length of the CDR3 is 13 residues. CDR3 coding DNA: TGTGCCAGCAGGCAGGGGCCCAACACTGAAGCTTTCTTT. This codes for CASRQGPNTEAFF.

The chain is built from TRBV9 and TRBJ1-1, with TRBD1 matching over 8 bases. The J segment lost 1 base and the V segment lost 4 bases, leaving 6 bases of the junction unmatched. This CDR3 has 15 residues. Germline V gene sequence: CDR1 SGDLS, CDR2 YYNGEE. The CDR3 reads CASSLKQGGNTEAFF. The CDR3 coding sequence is TGTGCCAGCAGCTTGAAACAGGGGGGGAACACTGAAGCTTTCTTT. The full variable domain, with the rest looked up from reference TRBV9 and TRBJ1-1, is DSGVTQTPKHLITATGQRVTLRCSPRSGDLSVYWYQQSLDQGLQFLIQYYNGEERAKGNILERFSAQQFPDLHSELNLSSLELGDSALYFCASSLKQGGNTEAFFGQGTRLTVV.

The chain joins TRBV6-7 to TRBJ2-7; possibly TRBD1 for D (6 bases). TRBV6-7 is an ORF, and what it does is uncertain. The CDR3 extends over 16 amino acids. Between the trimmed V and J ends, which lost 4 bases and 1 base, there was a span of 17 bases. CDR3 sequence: CASSFSTGIRSYEQYF. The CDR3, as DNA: TGTGCCAGCAGTTTCTCTACAGGGATACGGTCCTACGAGCAGTACTTC.

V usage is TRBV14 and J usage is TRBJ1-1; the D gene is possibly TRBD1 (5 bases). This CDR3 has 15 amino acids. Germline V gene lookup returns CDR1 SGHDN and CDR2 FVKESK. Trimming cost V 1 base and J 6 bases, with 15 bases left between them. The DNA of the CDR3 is TGTGCCAGCAGCCAAGTGGCCAGGGTAGTAGCTGAAGCTTTCTTT. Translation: CASSQVARVVAEAFF.

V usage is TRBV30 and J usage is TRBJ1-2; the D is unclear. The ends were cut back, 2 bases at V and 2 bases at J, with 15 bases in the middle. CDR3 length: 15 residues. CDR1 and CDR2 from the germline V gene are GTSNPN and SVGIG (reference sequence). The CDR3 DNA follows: TGTGCCTGGAGTCAATATGAGCGGGGAAACTATGGCTACACCTTC. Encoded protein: CAWSQYERGNYGYTF.

CDR3: CASSFGTGPSYEQYF. The CDR3 coding sequence is TGTGCCAGCAGCTTTGGGACAGGACCCTCCTACGAGCAGTACTTC. V and J are TRBV11-2 and TRBJ2-7; 8 nucleotides agree with TRBD1. CDR1 and CDR2 from the germline V gene are SGHAT and FQNNGV. Unmatched junction bases numbered 4, after V lost 3 bases and J lost 0 bases. The CDR3 covers 15 residues.

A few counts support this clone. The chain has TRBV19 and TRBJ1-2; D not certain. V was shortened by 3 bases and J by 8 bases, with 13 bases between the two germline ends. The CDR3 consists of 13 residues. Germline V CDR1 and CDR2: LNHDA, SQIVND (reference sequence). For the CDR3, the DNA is TGTGCCAGTAGTATCGGTTCGGGGAAAGGCTACACCTTC. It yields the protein CASSIGSGKGYTF. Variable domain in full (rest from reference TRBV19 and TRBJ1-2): DGGITQSPKYLFRKEGQNVTLSCEQNLNHDAMYWYRQDPGQGLRLIYYSQIVNDFQKGDIAEGYSVSREKKESFPLTVTSAQKNPTAFYLCASSIGSGKGYTFGSGTRLTVV.

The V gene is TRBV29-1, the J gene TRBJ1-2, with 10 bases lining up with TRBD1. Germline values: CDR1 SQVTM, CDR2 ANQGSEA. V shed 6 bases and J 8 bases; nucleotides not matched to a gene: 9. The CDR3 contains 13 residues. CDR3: CSVPQTGGGGYTF. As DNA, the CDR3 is TGCAGCGTCCCCCAGACAGGGGGCGGCGGCTACACCTTC.

This CDR3 reads CAVLSGTGAGNTIYF. CDR3 nucleotide sequence: TGTGCCGTACTATCCGGGACAGGGGCTGGAAACACCATATATTTT. V usage is TRBV6-5 and J usage is TRBJ1-3, with TRBD1 matching over 10 bases. The germline V gene has CDR1 MNHEY and CDR2 SVGAGI. Trimming cost V 11 bases and J 2 bases; bases outside gene matches: 9. The CDR3 contains 15 residues.

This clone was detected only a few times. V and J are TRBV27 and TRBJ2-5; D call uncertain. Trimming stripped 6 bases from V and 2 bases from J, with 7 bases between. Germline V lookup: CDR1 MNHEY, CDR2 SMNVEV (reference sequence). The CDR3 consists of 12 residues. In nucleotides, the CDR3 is TGTGCCAGCAGCGGTCCTCAAGAGACCCAGTACTTC. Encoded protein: CASSGPQETQYF.